These 12 T cell receptor beta chains came from one sample sequenced in a study of technical replicates of blood from a handful of donors. The table came from immunoSEQ multiplex PCR; TCRdb's copy has only in-frame clones and leaves some out. The sample lists roughly 72,000 clones; 85% to 95% were seen once. Sequenced sample: T cells isolated from PBMCs. Receptor source: a human donor in good health.

The gene calls are TRBV4-3 and TRBJ1-2; D may be TRBD1 (6 bases). The CDR3 has 18 amino acids. Between the trimmed V and J ends, which lost 0 bases and 8 bases, there was a span of 25 bases. CDR1 is LGHNA and CDR2 is YSLEER in the germline V gene. CDR3 nucleotide sequence: TGCGCCAGCAGCCAAGATCTTGGACATTCGGGGGGGGCGAGCGGCTACACCTTC. Amino acid sequence: CASSQDLGHSGGASGYTF.

The chain employs TRBV1 and TRBJ2-7; no check of the table's D call, TRBD2, against the DNA was made. TRBV1 corresponds to a pseudogene. This CDR3 has 16 amino acids. The CDR3 DNA reads TGCACCAGCAGCCGCCCTGGACAAGCGGGAGACTACGAGCAGTACTTC. Its translation: CTSSRPGQAGDYEQYF.

The chain employs TRBV11-1 and TRBJ1-4; 9 nucleotides line up with TRBD1. The CDR3 totals 14 residues. CDR1 SGHAT and CDR2 FQDESV come from the germline V gene (reference sequence). With 6 bases clipped from V and 7 bases from J, the junction kept 6 bases outside the gene matches. The CDR3 protein is CASSAGTGSEKLFF. In DNA form, the CDR3 reads TGTGCCAGCAGTGCCGGGACAGGGAGTGAAAAACTGTTTTTT. Based on the CDR3 plus reference TRBV11-1 and TRBJ1-4, the full variable domain is EAEVAQSPRYKITEKSQAVAFWCDPISGHATLYWYRQILGQGPELLVQFQDESVVDDSQLPKDRFSAERLKGVDSTLKIQPAELGDSAMYLCASSAGTGSEKLFFGSGTQLSVL.

The CDR3 DNA reads as TGTGCCAGCAGTTGGACAGGAGAAGAAAAACTGTTTTTT. Its translation: CASSWTGEEKLFF. The chain is built from TRBV19 and TRBJ1-4; 7 nucleotides align to TRBD1. The germline CDR1 and CDR2 sequences are LNHDA and SQIVND (reference sequence). Losses at the gene ends were 9 bases for V and 8 bases for J; bases not matched to a gene: 9. This CDR3 region has 13 residues.

The chain has TRBV4-1 and TRBJ2-5; TRBD2 matches at 7 bases. This CDR3 is 14 amino acids long. Germline CDR1 is MGHRA and CDR2 is YSYEKL. With 0 bases clipped from V and 4 bases from J, the junction kept 2 bases outside the gene matches. This CDR3 is CASSQDQRGETQYF. The CDR3 DNA sequence: TGCGCCAGCAGCCAAGATCAGCGGGGAGAGACCCAGTACTTC.

The sample holds one count of this clone. V gene TRBV27 combines with J gene TRBJ2-7; D unclear. This CDR3 is built from 13 residues. V was trimmed by 5 bases and J by 4 bases, leaving 12 bases between them. Germline V gene sequence: CDR1 MNHEY, CDR2 SMNVEV (reference sequence). The CDR3 bases are TGTGCCAGCAGTCCCGGAGACCAGTACGAGCAGTACTTC. This sequence encodes CASSPGDQYEQYF.

This chain uses TRBV7-9 with TRBJ2-3; TRBD1 agrees at 7 bases. Per the germline V gene, CDR1 is SEHNR and CDR2 is FQNEAQ (reference sequence). This CDR3 is 17 amino acids long. The V gene end was trimmed by 5 bases and the J gene end by 2 bases; junction bases not matched to a gene: 13. CDR3 DNA: TGTGCCAGCAGCCCGGTACTGGAGACAGGGAACACAGATACGCAGTATTTT. It specifies CASSPVLETGNTDTQYF.

The V gene is TRBV10-3, the J gene TRBJ1-4; D call uncertain. The CDR3 has 13 residues. Germline V CDR1 and CDR2: ENHRY, SYGVKD. The V end lost 11 bases, the J end lost 8 bases, and 18 bases lay between the germline ends. In DNA, the CDR3 is TGTGCCGTTGGACTGGGTTTTAGCGAAAAACTGTTTTTT. It translates to CAVGLGFSEKLFF.

The table lists this clone with a count of one. This chain joins TRBV7-6 and TRBJ1-2, with 8 bases fitting TRBD1. J lost 2 bases, V lost 4 bases, and 9 bases had no gene match. There are 16 residues in the CDR3. Germline V gene lookup returns CDR1 SGHVS and CDR2 FNYEAQ. CDR3 amino acids: CASSYGTGPSNYGYTF. The CDR3 DNA sequence: TGTGCCAGCAGCTATGGGACAGGACCTTCCAACTATGGCTACACCTTC. The complete variable domain, with remaining parts taken from reference TRBV7-6 and TRBJ1-2, reads GAGVSQSPRYKVTKRGQDVALRCDPISGHVSLYWYRQALGQGPEFLTYFNYEAQQDKSGLPNDRFSAERPEGSISTLTIQRTEQRDSAMYRCASSYGTGPSNYGYTFGSGTRLTVV.

This chain joins TRBV5-1 and TRBJ2-3, with TRBD2 matching over 10 bases. The V segment lost 0 bases and the J segment 3 bases; nucleotides outside the gene matches: 10. This CDR3 is 18 amino acids long. CDR1 and CDR2 from the germline V gene are SGHRS and YFSETQ. The CDR3: CASSLELPSGSFTDTQYF. The CDR3 DNA reads as TGCGCCAGCAGCTTGGAATTACCTAGCGGGAGTTTTACAGATACGCAGTATTTT. Using reference TRBV5-1 and TRBJ2-3 for the parts outside the CDR3, the full variable domain is KAGVTQTPRYLIKTRGQQVTLSCSPISGHRSVSWYQQTPGQGLQFLFEYFSETQRNKGNFPGRFSGRQFSNSRSEMNVSTLELGDSALYLCASSLELPSGSFTDTQYFGPGTRLTVL.

This chain joins TRBV15 and TRBJ1-1; possibly TRBD1 for D (6 bases). V was trimmed by 9 bases and J by 4 bases, leaving 30 bases between them. Germline loops: CDR1 LNHNV, CDR2 YYDKDF (reference sequence). The CDR3 length is 18 residues. The CDR3 bases are TGTGCCACTGGGTGGGGGGGGCAGGGCGAGCATGGGGGCACTGAAGCTTTCTTT. Protein sequence: CATGWGGQGEHGGTEAFF.

The sample holds a few counts of this clone. Here the CDR3 DNA reads TGTGCCAGCAGCTTAATGGCCTCTGGGGCCAACGTCCTGACTTTC. Translation gives CASSLMASGANVLTF. V is TRBV5-4 and J is TRBJ2-6; D remains unclear. Germline-derived CDR1 and CDR2 are SGHNT and YYREEE (reference sequence). V dropped 2 bases and J dropped 0 bases, with 6 bases sitting between them. The CDR3 totals 15 residues.